Listed here are 18 T cell receptor beta chains from one sample, sequenced in a study of blood T cell repertoires in COVID-19. Assay: immunoSEQ multiplex PCR; the TCRdb copy retains only in-frame clones and omits some. Among just over 200,000 clones listed, roughly 80% were seen once. Sequencing input: peripheral blood. These receptors all come from a woman between 65 and 79 years old with acute or convalescent COVID-19.

V usage is TRBV29-1 and J usage is TRBJ1-2, with 9 nucleotides matching TRBD1. The germline V gene encodes CDR1 SQVTM and CDR2 ANQGSEA. The CDR3 length is 13 residues. Losses at the gene ends were 7 bases for V and 5 bases for J; bases not matched to a gene: 8. The CDR3 DNA reads as TGCAGCGGATATATACAGGGGGCATATGGCTACACCTTC. It specifies CSGYIQGAYGYTF.

This sequence joins TRBV10-1 and TRBJ2-1; no definite D call. CDR3 length equals 14 residues. Germline values: CDR1 WNHNN, CDR2 SYGVQD (reference sequence). Trimming left V 2 bases short and J 5 bases short, with 10 bases between. The CDR3 bases are TGCGCCAGCAGTGAGAACGTTGGAGACAATGAGCAGTTCTTC. Translating gives CASSENVGDNEQFF.

This clone has a handful of counts. This chain connects TRBV19 to TRBJ2-2; a possible D gene is TRBD1 (6 bases). V lost 5 bases and J lost 4, with 17 bases in between. This CDR3 is 16 amino acids long. CDR1 is LNHDA, CDR2 SQIVND, per germline (reference sequence). The CDR3 sequence: CASSSRTGLSTGELFF. The CDR3 DNA reads as TGTGCCAGTAGTTCTCGAACAGGGCTTAGCACCGGGGAGCTGTTTTTT. The full variable domain, rest sourced from reference TRBV19 and TRBJ2-2, is DGGITQSPKYLFRKEGQNVTLSCEQNLNHDAMYWYRQDPGQGLRLIYYSQIVNDFQKGDIAEGYSVSREKKESFPLTVTSAQKNPTAFYLCASSSRTGLSTGELFFGEGSRLTVL.

V usage is TRBV7-9 and J usage is TRBJ2-6; D is unclear. The CDR3 totals 13 residues. Germline CDR1 SEHNR, CDR2 FQNEAQ (reference sequence). Trimming removed 10 bases at V and 0 bases at J, with 7 bases between. Here the CDR3 DNA reads TGTGCCACCCTTCCCTCTGGGGCCAACGTCCTGACTTTC. It encodes CATLPSGANVLTF.

V gene TRBV24-1 combines with J gene TRBJ2-3, with 8 positions matching TRBD1. The CDR3 contains 14 residues. Germline lookup yields CDR1 KGHDR and CDR2 SFDVKD. J gave up 1 base and V 7 bases, and 3 bases lay outside the gene matches. The CDR3 loop reads CATRPGQGTDTQYF. The CDR3 DNA reads TGTGCCACCAGACCGGGACAGGGCACAGATACGCAGTATTTT.

The rearrangement uses TRBV19 and TRBJ1-5; 10 bases line up with TRBD1. The CDR3 totals 16 residues. The V and J ends lost 3 bases and 6 bases, in that order; junction bases with no gene match: 8. Germline V gives CDR1 LNHDA, CDR2 SQIVND (reference sequence). The CDR3 spells CASSISQGQGRQPQHF. The CDR3 nucleotides are TGTGCCAGTAGTATCTCGCAGGGACAGGGGCGTCAGCCCCAGCATTTT.

This clone showed up just a few times. The rearrangement joins TRBV5-1 to TRBJ2-1; 7 bases fit TRBD2. The CDR3 loop spans 15 amino acids. After removal of 1 base from V and 9 bases from J, the junction contained 10 bases not matched to a gene. CDR1 SGHRS and CDR2 YFSETQ come from the germline V gene. The CDR3 here is CASSLRWEGPSEQFF. Written as DNA, the CDR3 is TGCGCCAGCAGCTTGCGGTGGGAGGGCCCGAGTGAGCAGTTCTTC.

The chain employs TRBV5-4 and TRBJ2-2; 11 positions agree with TRBD2. Germline CDR1 SGHNT, CDR2 YYREEE (reference sequence). V dropped 3 bases and J dropped 0; count of bases not matched to a gene: 1. The CDR3 length is 16 residues. Here the CDR3 reads CASSSGLAANTGELFF. DNA for the CDR3: TGTGCCAGCAGCTCGGGACTAGCGGCGAACACCGGGGAGCTGTTTTTT.

The V gene is TRBV5-4, the J gene TRBJ2-1; D is perhaps TRBD1 (5 bases). Between the trimmed V and J ends, which lost 4 bases and 4 bases, there was a span of 12 bases. The CDR3 extends over 14 amino acids. Per the germline V gene, CDR1 is SGHNT and CDR2 is YYREEE (reference sequence). The CDR3 DNA reads TGTGCCAGCAGCCCTCCCGACAGATACAATGAGCAGTTCTTC. It specifies CASSPPDRYNEQFF.

This chain connects TRBV20-1 to TRBJ2-5, with a weak D call TRBD2 (6 bases). This CDR3 region has 12 residues. Deletions cut 3 bases from V and 1 base from J, with 6 bases between. Germline CDR1 reads DFQATT; CDR2 reads SNEGSKA (reference sequence). This CDR3 reads CSASSGQETQYF. The DNA for the CDR3 is TGCAGTGCTAGTAGCGGCCAAGAGACCCAGTACTTC.

The chain carries TRBV7-2 and TRBJ2-7; no definite D call. V was trimmed by 5 bases and J by 2 bases, leaving 4 bases between them. This CDR3 has 11 residues. Germline assignment: CDR1 SGHTA and CDR2 FQGNSA. In DNA form, the CDR3 reads TGTGCCAGCAGCCCCACCTACGAGCAGTACTTC. This gives the protein CASSPTYEQYF.

Here the CDR3 reads CASSLKGQQMNTEAFF. CDR3 in DNA: TGTGCCAGCAGCCTAAAGGGACAGCAGATGAACACTGAAGCTTTCTTT. This chain uses TRBV7-3 with TRBJ1-1; 7 bases agree with TRBD1. CDR3 length equals 16 residues. The V gene's germline CDR1 is SGHTA and CDR2 FQGTGA. Trimming took 5 bases from V and 0 from J; bases not matched to a gene: 9.

DNA for the CDR3: TGTGCCAGCAGCTTGGATCCAGGGGAAGAGACCCAGTACTTC. Translated: CASSLDPGEETQYF. The chain couples TRBV5-4 to TRBJ2-5, with D tentatively TRBD1 (6 bases). V shed 0 bases and J shed 3 bases, with 9 bases lying between them. The germline V gene encodes CDR1 SGHNT and CDR2 YYREEE (reference sequence). CDR3 length: 14 residues.

The rearrangement joins TRBV7-9 to TRBJ2-1; D gene uncertain. Germline V gene lookup returns CDR1 SEHNR and CDR2 FQNEAQ (reference sequence). Trimming stripped 1 base from V and 6 bases from J, with 4 bases between. The CDR3 is made up of 12 amino acids. The CDR3 reads CASSLDINEQFF. The DNA for the CDR3 is TGTGCCAGCAGCTTAGACATCAATGAGCAGTTCTTC.

This chain connects TRBV3-1 (or the pseudogene TRBV3-2) to TRBJ2-7; D gene uncertain. Germline CDR1 reads LGHDT; CDR2 reads YNNKEL (reference sequence). V shed 3 bases and J shed 5 bases, with 8 bases lying between them. This CDR3 has 12 residues. In nucleotides, the CDR3 is TGTGCCAGCAGCCAGATAGCCGACGAGCAGTACTTC. It translates to CASSQIADEQYF.

The DNA for the CDR3 is TGTGCCAGCACCCCGGACAGGGGGCTGAACACTGAAGCTTTCTTT. Residues: CASTPDRGLNTEAFF. The chain recombines TRBV27 with TRBJ1-1, with 11 bases matching TRBD1. Germline CDR1 is MNHEY and CDR2 is SMNVEV (reference sequence). Trimming at V came to 7 bases and at J to 0 bases, leaving 4 bases not matched to a gene. CDR3 length: 15 residues.

The chain carries TRBV10-3 and TRBJ1-4, with D uncertain. The germline CDR1 and CDR2 sequences are ENHRY and SYGVKD. The CDR3 runs 15 residues. Trimming removed 4 bases from V and 3 bases from J, with 12 bases in between. CDR3 loop: CAISAGPGSNEKLFF. The DNA of the CDR3 is TGTGCCATCAGTGCCGGCCCGGGGTCTAATGAAAAACTGTTTTTT.

The table lists this clone with a count of one. The chain combines TRBV6-6 with TRBJ2-2; 7 bases align to TRBD1. This CDR3 is built from 18 residues. Germline trimming cut 6 bases from V and 5 bases from J; bases unmatched to any gene: 18. CDR1 MNHNY and CDR2 SVGAGI come from the germline V gene (reference sequence). The CDR3 coding sequence is TGTGCCAGCAGCCGAATGAGTCCAGGACAGGAGCTGACCGGGGAGCTGTTTTTT. Translated, it gives CASSRMSPGQELTGELFF.